This TCR beta chain was captured by sequencing in a study of OX40 agonist ivuxolimab in advanced cancers. Turning to the study itself: Patients got intravenous ivuxolimab at 0.01 to 10 mg/kg every 2 weeks.

Findings of the study overall: Expanded clones tended on average to be more numerous among CD8+ T cells than CD4+. Certain nonresponders likewise exhibited a low normalized T-cell clonal expansion.

Produced via immunoSEQ multiplex PCR; TCRdb's table is partial and in-frame only. The sample contains fewer than 85,000 clones, around nine tenths of which appear only once. In regard to this clone: What it binds is unknown.

The CDR3 has 18 amino acids. From germline, CDR1 is SNHLY and CDR2 FYNNEI. Trimming took 0 bases from V and 0 from J, leaving 15 bases between them. This material consisted of CD4+ or CD8+ T cells sorted from blood, taken in a trial of the OX40 agonist ivuxolimab. The V gene is TRBV2, the J gene TRBJ2-4; possibly TRBD2 for D (5 bases). The source of this sequence is an adult with an advanced solid tumor such as melanoma, head and neck, liver or kidney cancer. The CDR3 nucleotides are TGTGCCAGCAGTGAAGCGCTTCATTCGGGAAGAGCCAAAAACATTCAGTACTTC. Translation gives CASSEALHSGRAKNIQYF.